The T cell receptor (beta chain) under discussion was sequenced for a study of PD-1 blockade in classical Hodgkin lymphoma. Study observations and caveats: Reported findings placed baseline TCR diversity lower in newly diagnosed patients (compared with healthy donors). Baseline diversity resembling that of newly diagnosed patients was seen in complete responders.

Germline V gives CDR1 MGHRA, CDR2 YSYEKL. This CDR3 contains 16 residues. V shed 0 bases and J shed 5 bases, with 17 bases lying between them. Indicated time point: cycle 4 day 1 (C4D1), after less than 7 weeks of nivolumab. Every single patient, without exception, relapsed after autologous stem cell transplantation, and brentuximab vedotin exposure varied. Sequencing used immunoSEQ multiplex PCR; TCRdb keeps in-frame clones, though not all of them. The sample comprises 90,000 to 110,000 clones, roughly nine tenths of which are singletons, and roughly 19% rests with the top ten. In regard to this clone: As yet, its antigen is unknown.

The starting material was peripheral blood mononuclear cells (PBMCs), obtained before the fourth cycle of nivolumab. The chain recombines TRBV4-1 with TRBJ2-7; tentative D call: TRBD1 (7 bases). The source is a human donor with classical Hodgkin lymphoma. CDR3 in amino acids: CASSQEQGGGLHEQYF. In DNA form, the CDR3 reads TGCGCCAGCAGCCAAGAGCAGGGGGGCGGCCTCCACGAGCAGTACTTC.